Below, 13 T cell receptor beta chains from the same sample are listed, as sequenced in a study of tissue T cells after allogeneic stem cell transplantation. Indicated time point: mouse harvest day 7 after allogeneic transplant. Mouse grafts combined 10^7 T-cell-depleted bone marrow cells with 10^6 splenic CD5+ T cells. Sequencing was performed with immunoSEQ multiplex PCR; in TCRdb, only in-frame clones are kept and a portion is missing. The table has fewer than 8,500 clones, roughly 45% seen once; the top ten hold around 2.4%. The sample was skin. These receptors all stem from a female BALB/c mouse given C57BL/6 T cells with graft-versus-host disease after an allogeneic hematopoietic cell transplant.

This clone is labeled as medium-sized. Gene names and germline match the mouse. The CDR3 end lies 1 residue beyond the end of the read and is filled in from the germline J gene. The V gene is TRBV26, the J gene TRBJ2-7; unclear D gene. There are 12 residues in the CDR3. Trimming removed 2 bases at V and 4 bases at J, with 6 bases between. Germline V gene sequence: CDR1 KGHPV, CDR2 FQNQEV (reference sequence). The sequenced part of the CDR3 DNA is TGTGCCAGCAGTCTGGTGGGATATGAACAGTAC. Encoded protein: CASSLVGYEQY. The full CDR3 protein reads CASSLVGYEQYF.

On this clone itself: The gene names given are mouse names. The CDR3 end is not reached by the read, which stops 1 residue before it; the germline J gene fills it in. The V and J genes are TRBV14 and TRBJ1-4, with a possible D match to TRBD1 (6 bases). The length of the CDR3 is 13 residues. From germline, CDR1 is SGHDT and CDR2 FRDEAV. The V and J ends lost 4 bases and 4 bases respectively, with 8 bases between them. The CDR3 spells CASSRDNNERLFF. Partial CDR3 DNA: TGTGCCAGCAGTCGGGACAACAACGAAAGATTATTT.

As for this clone: The germline and genes are mouse ones. Read coverage stops 1 residue before the CDR3 terminus; the germline J gene supplies the remainder. The chain recombines TRBV14 with TRBJ1-4; 7 bases align to TRBD1. V shed 5 bases, J shed 8 bases, and the junction held 3 bases outside the gene matches. The length of the CDR3 is 12 residues. The germline V gene has CDR1 SGHDT and CDR2 FRDEAV. The DNA read from the CDR3 is TGTGCCAGCAGCTCACAGGGGGAAAGATTATTT. It yields the protein CASSSQGERLF. The complete CDR3 protein is CASSSQGERLFF.

Remarks on this clone: Gene labels here are mouse ones. The read stops 1 residue short of the end of the CDR3; the missing end is completed from the germline J gene. The J gene is TRBJ2-7, the V gene TRBV26, with 10 positions matching TRBD1. There are 13 residues in the CDR3. Looked up from germline, CDR1 is KGHPV and CDR2 is FQNQEV (reference sequence). Unmatched junction bases numbered 6, after V lost 4 bases and J lost 9 bases. CDR3 bases read: TGTGCCAGCAGTCCATCGGGACAGGGGAGACAGTAC. Its protein product is CASSPSGQGRQY. The whole CDR3 region reads CASSPSGQGRQYF.

About this clone itself: Any gene name here is a mouse gene name. From the germline J gene comes the end of the CDR3, since the read stops 1 residue before it. The chain combines TRBV26 with TRBJ1-1; 8 nucleotides match TRBD1. This CDR3 contains 15 residues. Germline CDR1 and CDR2: KGHPV and FQNQEV (reference sequence). V lost 4 bases to trimming and J lost 1 base; unmatched junction nucleotides: 5. The sequenced part of the CDR3 DNA is TGTGCCAGCAGTCATACAGGGGGGCGGAACACAGAAGTCTTC. This sequence encodes CASSHTGGRNTEVF. In full, the CDR3 reads CASSHTGGRNTEVFF.

This clone has more than one count but fewer than ten. Mouse gene names and germline throughout. Read data end 1 residue before the CDR3 end; the end is taken from the germline J gene. The V gene is TRBV26, the J gene TRBJ2-1; D gene ambiguous. Germline-derived CDR1 and CDR2 are KGHPV and FQNQEV (reference sequence). The CDR3 loop spans 13 amino acids. The V and J ends lost 4 bases and 0 bases respectively, with 4 bases between them. The covered CDR3 bases are TGTGCCAGCAGTCGGACTAACTATGCTGAGCAGTTC. This gives the protein CASSRTNYAEQF. The whole CDR3 is CASSRTNYAEQFF.

A note on this clone: Gene names and germline match the mouse. The read terminates 1 residue ahead of where the CDR3 ends, so the germline J gene completes it. The V and J genes are TRBV12-2 and TRBJ2-7, with 10 nucleotides matching TRBD1. Germline values: CDR1 SGHLS, CDR2 HYDKME. The trim removed 4 bases at V and 4 bases at J, leaving 6 bases unmatched. The CDR3 has 14 residues. CDR3 DNA, as far as it was read: TGTGCCAGCTCCCTCCGGGACAGGGGTTATGAACAGTAC. Its protein product is CASSLRDRGYEQY. In full, the CDR3 reads CASSLRDRGYEQYF.

To note about this clone: These gene names are mouse names. The missing CDR3 end, 1 residue past where the read stops, is filled in from the germline J gene. V gene TRBV1 combines with J gene TRBJ1-1, with 9 bases fitting TRBD1. V was clipped by 4 bases and J by 3 bases; unmatched bases: 3. The CDR3 runs to 14 residues. CDR1 is NSQYPW, CDR2 LRSPGD, per germline (reference sequence). CDR3 region: CTCSGRDRDTEVFF. Incomplete CDR3 DNA: TGCACCTGCAGTGGCCGGGACAGGGACACAGAAGTCTTC.

Notes on this clone: Mouse germline and gene names are used. Other DNA sequences in this sample translate to the same CDR3. CDR3 residues: CASGEGYEQYF. The sequenced CDR3 bases are TGTGCCAGCGGTGAGGGTTATGAACAGTAC. The chain employs TRBV13-2 and TRBJ2-7, with D unclear. Read data end 1 residue before the CDR3 end; the end is taken from the germline J gene. CDR1 is NNHNN, CDR2 SYGAGS, per germline (reference sequence). V lost 2 bases, J lost 4 bases, and 4 bases lay in between. This CDR3 is built from 11 residues.

For this clone: Gene labels here are mouse ones. The read ends 1 residue shy of where the CDR3 ends; the end is completed using the germline J gene. The gene calls are TRBV20 and TRBJ2-1; D might be TRBD2 (6 bases). The V gene lost 0 bases and the J gene lost 1 base, with 7 bases spanning the gap. The CDR3 is 14 residues long. CDR1 GFQATS and CDR2 STVNSAI come from the germline V gene. This chain's CDR3 is CGARDWGNYAEQFF. The DNA read from the CDR3 is TGTGGTGCTAGGGACTGGGGAAACTATGCTGAGCAGTTC.

A word on this clone: Genes and germline come from the mouse. The sequence runs out 1 residue before the end of the CDR3; the remainder is reconstructed from the germline J gene. V gene TRBV16 combines with J gene TRBJ1-2; the D is unclear. The CDR3 is 13 residues long. The ends were cut back, 0 bases at V and 2 bases at J, with 4 bases in the middle. Germline V lookup: CDR1 SGHSA, CDR2 FRNQAP. The CDR3 protein is CASSLDGNSDYTF. CDR3 DNA, as far as it was read: TGTGCAAGCAGCTTAGACGGGAACTCCGACTACACC.

This clone was detected only once. Gene labels here are mouse ones. Sequencing ends 1 residue short of the CDR3 end; the germline J gene provides the rest. The chain links TRBV26 to TRBJ1-2, with 10 bases lining up with TRBD1. The CDR3 extends over 15 amino acids. V trimming: 2 bases; J trimming: 5 bases; junction bases outside the gene matches: 5. Looked up from germline, CDR1 is KGHPV and CDR2 is FQNQEV (reference sequence). CDR3: CASSLADRGGSDYTF. The sequenced CDR3 bases are TGTGCCAGCAGTCTGGCGGACAGGGGGGGGTCCGACTACACC.

This clone is a singleton in its sample. Germline and genes: mouse. CDR3 bases read: TGTGCCAGCAGCTCGACTGGCCTTCAAAACACCTTGTAC. It encodes CASSSTGLQNTLY. In full, the CDR3 is CASSSTGLQNTLYF. The chain recombines TRBV3 with TRBJ2-4, with D possibly matching TRBD2 (6 bases). Sequencing ends 1 residue short of the CDR3 end; the germline J gene provides the rest. Trimming removed 4 bases from V and 2 bases from J, with 10 bases in between. CDR3 length: 14 residues. CDR1 and CDR2 (germline): SNHLY, FYNGKV (reference sequence).